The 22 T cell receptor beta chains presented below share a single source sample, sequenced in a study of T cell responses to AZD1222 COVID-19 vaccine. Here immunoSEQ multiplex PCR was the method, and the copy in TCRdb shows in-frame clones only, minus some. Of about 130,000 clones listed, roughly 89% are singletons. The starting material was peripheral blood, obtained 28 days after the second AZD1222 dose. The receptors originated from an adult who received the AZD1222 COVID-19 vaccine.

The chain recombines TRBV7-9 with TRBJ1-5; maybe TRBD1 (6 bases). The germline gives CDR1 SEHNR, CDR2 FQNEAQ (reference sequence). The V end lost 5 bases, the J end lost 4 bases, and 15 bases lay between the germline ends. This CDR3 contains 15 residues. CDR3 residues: CASSNREEGNQPQHF. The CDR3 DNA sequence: TGTGCCAGCAGCAACAGGGAGGAAGGGAATCAGCCCCAGCATTTT.

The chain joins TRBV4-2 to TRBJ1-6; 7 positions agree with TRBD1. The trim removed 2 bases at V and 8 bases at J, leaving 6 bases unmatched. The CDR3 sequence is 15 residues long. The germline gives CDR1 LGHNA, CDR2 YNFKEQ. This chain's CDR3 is CASSQPGTEHSPLHF. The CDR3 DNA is TGTGCCAGCAGCCAACCCGGGACAGAGCATTCACCCCTCCACTTT.

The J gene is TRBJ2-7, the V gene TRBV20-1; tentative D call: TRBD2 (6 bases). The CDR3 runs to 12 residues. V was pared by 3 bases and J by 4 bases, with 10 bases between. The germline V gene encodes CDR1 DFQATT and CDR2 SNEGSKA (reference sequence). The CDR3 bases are TGCAGTGCTAGTCGGGGGTTATACGAGCAGTACTTC. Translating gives CSASRGLYEQYF.

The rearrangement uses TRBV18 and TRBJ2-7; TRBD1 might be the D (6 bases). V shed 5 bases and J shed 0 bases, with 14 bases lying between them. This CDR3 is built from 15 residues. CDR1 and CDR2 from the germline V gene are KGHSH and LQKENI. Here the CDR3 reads CASSDFQGSSYEQYF. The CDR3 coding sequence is TGTGCCAGCTCAGACTTTCAGGGGAGCTCCTACGAGCAGTACTTC. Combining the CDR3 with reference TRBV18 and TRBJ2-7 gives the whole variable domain NAGVMQNPRHLVRRRGQEARLRCSPMKGHSHVYWYRQLPEEGLKFMVYLQKENIIDESGMPKERFSAEFPKEGPSILRIQQVVRGDSAAYFCASSDFQGSSYEQYFGPGTRLTVT.

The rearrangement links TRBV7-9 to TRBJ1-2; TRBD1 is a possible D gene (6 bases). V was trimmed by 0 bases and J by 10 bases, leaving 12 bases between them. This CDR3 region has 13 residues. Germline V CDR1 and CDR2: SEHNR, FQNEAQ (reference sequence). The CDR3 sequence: CASSLAAGTSYTF. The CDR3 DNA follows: TGTGCCAGCAGCTTAGCGGCGGGGACATCCTACACCTTC.

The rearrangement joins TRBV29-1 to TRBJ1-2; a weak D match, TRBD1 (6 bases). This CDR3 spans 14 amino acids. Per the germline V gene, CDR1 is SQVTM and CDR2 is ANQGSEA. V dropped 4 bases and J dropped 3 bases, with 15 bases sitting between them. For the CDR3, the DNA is TGCAGCGTTGCCACGACAGGCTCTGACTATGGCTACACCTTC. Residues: CSVATTGSDYGYTF. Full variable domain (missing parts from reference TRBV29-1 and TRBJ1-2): SAVISQKPSRDICQRGTSLTIQCQVDSQVTMMFWYRQQPGQSLTLIATANQGSEATYESGFVIDKFPISRPNLTFSTLTVSNMSPEDSSIYLCSVATTGSDYGYTFGSGTRLTVV.

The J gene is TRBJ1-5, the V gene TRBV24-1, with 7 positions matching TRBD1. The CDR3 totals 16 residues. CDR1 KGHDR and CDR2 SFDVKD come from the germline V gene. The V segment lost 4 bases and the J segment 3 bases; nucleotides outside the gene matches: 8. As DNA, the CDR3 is TGTGCCACCAGTGACCAGACAGGGTGGGACAATCAGCCCCAGCATTTT. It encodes CATSDQTGWDNQPQHF.

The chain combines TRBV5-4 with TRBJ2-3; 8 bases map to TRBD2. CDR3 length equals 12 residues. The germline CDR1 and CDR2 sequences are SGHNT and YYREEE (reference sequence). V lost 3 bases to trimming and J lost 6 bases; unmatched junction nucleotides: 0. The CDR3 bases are TGTGCCAGCAGCTCTAGCGGGGATACGCAGTATTTT. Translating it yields CASSSSGDTQYF.

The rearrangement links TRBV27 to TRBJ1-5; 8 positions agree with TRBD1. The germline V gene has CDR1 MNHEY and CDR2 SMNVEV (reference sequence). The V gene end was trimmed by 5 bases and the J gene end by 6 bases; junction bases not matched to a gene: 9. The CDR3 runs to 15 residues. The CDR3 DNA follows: TGTGCCAGCAGTCCAGGACAGGGTGGGGCTCAGCCCCAGCATTTT. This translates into CASSPGQGGAQPQHF.

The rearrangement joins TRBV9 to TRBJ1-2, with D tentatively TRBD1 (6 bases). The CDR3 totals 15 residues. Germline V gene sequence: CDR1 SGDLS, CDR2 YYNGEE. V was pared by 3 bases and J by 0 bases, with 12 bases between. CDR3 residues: CASSGRDIANYGYTF. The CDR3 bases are TGTGCCAGCAGCGGAAGGGACATTGCTAACTATGGCTACACCTTC.

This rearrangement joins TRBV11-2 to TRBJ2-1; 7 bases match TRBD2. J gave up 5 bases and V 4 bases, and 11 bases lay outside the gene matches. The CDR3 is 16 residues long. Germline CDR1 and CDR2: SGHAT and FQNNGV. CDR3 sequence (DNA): TGTGCCAGCAGCTCACACGGTACCGGGACTAACAATGAGCAGTTCTTC. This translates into CASSSHGTGTNNEQFF. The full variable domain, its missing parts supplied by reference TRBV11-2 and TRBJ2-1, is EAGVAQSPRYKIIEKRQSVAFWCNPISGHATLYWYQQILGQGPKLLIQFQNNGVVDDSQLPKDRFSAERLKGVDSTLKIQPAKLEDSAVYLCASSSHGTGTNNEQFFGPGTRLTVL.

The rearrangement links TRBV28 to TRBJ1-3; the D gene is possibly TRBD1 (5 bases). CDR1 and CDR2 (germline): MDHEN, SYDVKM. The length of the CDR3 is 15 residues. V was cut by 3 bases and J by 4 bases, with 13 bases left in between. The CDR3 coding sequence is TGTGCCAGCAGTTTTGCAGGGTGGGCCGGAAACACCATATATTTT. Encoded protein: CASSFAGWAGNTIYF.

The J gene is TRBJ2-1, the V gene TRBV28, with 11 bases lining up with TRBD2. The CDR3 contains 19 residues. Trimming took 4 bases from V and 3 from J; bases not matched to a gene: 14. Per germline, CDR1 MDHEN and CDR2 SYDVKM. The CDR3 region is CASSSRGSGRATHYNEQFF. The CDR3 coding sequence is TGTGCCAGCAGTTCCCGGGGTAGCGGGAGGGCCACCCACTACAATGAGCAGTTCTTC.

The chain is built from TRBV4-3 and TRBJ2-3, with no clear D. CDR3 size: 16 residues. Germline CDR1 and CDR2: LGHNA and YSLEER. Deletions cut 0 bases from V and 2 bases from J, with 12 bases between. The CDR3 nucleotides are TGCGCCAGCAGCCAAGATTGGAGTGCTCCCACAGATACGCAGTATTTT. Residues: CASSQDWSAPTDTQYF.

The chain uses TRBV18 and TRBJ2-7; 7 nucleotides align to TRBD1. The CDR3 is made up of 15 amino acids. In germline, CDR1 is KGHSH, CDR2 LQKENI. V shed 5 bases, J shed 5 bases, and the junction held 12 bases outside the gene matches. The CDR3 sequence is CASSNPGQVPHEQYF. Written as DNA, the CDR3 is TGTGCCAGCTCAAACCCTGGACAGGTCCCTCACGAGCAGTACTTC.

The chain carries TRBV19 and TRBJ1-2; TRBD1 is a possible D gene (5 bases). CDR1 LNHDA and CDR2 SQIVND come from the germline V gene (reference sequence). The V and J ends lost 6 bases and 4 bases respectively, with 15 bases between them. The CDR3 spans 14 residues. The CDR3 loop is CASSRSGDAYGYTF. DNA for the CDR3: TGTGCCAGTAGCCGGAGCGGGGACGCCTATGGCTACACCTTC.

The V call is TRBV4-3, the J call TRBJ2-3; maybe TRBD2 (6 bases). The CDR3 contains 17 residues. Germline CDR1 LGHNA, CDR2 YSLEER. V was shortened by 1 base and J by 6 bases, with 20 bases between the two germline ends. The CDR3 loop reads CASSQGNPTSGGDTQYF. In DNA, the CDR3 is TGCGCCAGCAGCCAAGGAAATCCTACCAGTGGGGGGGATACGCAGTATTTT.

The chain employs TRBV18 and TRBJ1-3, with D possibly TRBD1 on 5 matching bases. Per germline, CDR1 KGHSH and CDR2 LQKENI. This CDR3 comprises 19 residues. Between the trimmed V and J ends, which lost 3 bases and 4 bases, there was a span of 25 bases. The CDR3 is CASSPTVGRRDGPGNTIYF. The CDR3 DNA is TGTGCCAGCTCACCGACGGTGGGACGCCGGGACGGACCAGGAAACACCATATATTTT.

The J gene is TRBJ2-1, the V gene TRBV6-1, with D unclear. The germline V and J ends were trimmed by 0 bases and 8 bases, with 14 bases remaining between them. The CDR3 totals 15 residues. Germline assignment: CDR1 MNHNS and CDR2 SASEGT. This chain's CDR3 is CASSEAWTPGDEQFF. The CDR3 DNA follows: TGTGCCAGCAGTGAAGCGTGGACGCCGGGCGATGAGCAGTTCTTC.

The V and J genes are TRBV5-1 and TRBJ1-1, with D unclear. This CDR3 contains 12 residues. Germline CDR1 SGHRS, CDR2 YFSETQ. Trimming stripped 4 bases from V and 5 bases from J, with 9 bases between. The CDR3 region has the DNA TGCGCCAGCAGCCGTGCGTTTACTGAAGCTTTCTTT. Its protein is CASSRAFTEAFF.

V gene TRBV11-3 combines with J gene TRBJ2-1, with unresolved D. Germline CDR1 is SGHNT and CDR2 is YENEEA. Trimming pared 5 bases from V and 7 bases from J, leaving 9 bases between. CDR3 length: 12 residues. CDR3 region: CASSPVMNEQFF. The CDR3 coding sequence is TGTGCCAGCAGCCCCGTGATGAATGAGCAGTTCTTC. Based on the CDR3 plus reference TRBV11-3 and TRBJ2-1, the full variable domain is EAGVVQSPRYKIIEKKQPVAFWCNPISGHNTLYWYLQNLGQGPELLIRYENEEAVDDSQLPKDRFSAERLKGVDSTLKIQPAELGDSAVYLCASSPVMNEQFFGPGTRLTVL.

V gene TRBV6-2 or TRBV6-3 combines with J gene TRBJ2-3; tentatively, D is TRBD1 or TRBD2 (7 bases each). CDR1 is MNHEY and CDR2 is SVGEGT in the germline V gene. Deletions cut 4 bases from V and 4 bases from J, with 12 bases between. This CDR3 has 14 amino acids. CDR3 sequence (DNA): TGTGCCAGCAGTTCAGGGGGGGGTCCAGATACGCAGTATTTT. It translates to CASSSGGGPDTQYF.